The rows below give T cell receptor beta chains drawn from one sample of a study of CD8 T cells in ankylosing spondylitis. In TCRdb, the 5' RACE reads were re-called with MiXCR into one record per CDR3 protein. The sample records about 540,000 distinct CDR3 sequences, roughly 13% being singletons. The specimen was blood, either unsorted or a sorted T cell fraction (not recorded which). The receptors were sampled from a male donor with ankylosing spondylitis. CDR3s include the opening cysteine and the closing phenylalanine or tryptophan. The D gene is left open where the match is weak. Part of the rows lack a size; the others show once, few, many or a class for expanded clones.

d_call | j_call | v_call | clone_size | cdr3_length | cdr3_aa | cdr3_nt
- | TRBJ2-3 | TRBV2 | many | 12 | CASSETTDTQYF | TGTGCCAGCAGTGAAACAACAGATACGCAGTATTTT
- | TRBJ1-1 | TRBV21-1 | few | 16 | CASSKVRGGANTEAFF | TGTGCCAGCAGCAAAGTACGGGGAGGGGCGAACACTGAAGCTTTCTTT
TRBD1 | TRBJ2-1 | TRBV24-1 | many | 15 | CATSVGTGYDNEQFF | TGTGCCACTTCGGTCGGGACAGGGTACGACAATGAGCAGTTCTTC
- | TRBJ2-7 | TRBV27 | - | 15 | CASSLRPGDIYEQYF | TGTGCCAGCAGTTTACGCCCGGGGGACATCTACGAGCAGTACTTC
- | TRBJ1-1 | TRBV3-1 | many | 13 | CASSQGRDTEAFF | TGTGCCAGCAGCCAAGGCCGGGACACTGAAGCTTTCTTT
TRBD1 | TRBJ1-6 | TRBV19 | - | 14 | CASTTGSPNSPLHF | TGTGCCAGTACGACAGGGTCGCCTAATTCACCCCTCCACTTT
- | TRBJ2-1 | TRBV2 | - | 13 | CAGGLAAGGEQFF | TGTGCCGGGGGGCTTGCGGCCGGGGGTGAGCAGTTCTTC
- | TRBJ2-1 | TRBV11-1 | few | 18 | CASSGRGDRKSSYNEQFF | TGTGCCAGCAGCGGGAGGGGGGACCGGAAGAGCTCCTACAATGAGCAGTTCTTC
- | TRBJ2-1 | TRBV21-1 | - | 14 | CASSNAARRSEQFF | TGTGCCAGCAGCAATGCGGCTAGGCGCAGTGAGCAGTTCTTC
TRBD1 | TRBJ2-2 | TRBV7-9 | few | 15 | CASSHRGTVTGELFF | TGTGCCAGCAGCCACAGGGGGACGGTCACCGGGGAGCTGTTTTTT
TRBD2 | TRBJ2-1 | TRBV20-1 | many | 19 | CSARSPGGASGLSYNEQFF | TGCAGTGCTAGATCCCCGGGGGGGGCTAGCGGGCTCTCCTACAATGAGCAGTTCTTC
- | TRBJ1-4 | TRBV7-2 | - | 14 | CASSLWATNEKLFF | TGTGCCAGCAGCTTATGGGCAACTAATGAAAAACTGTTTTTT
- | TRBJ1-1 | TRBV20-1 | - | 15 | CTLGGGGLGGTEAFF | TGCACCCTTGGCGGGGGAGGGCTTGGAGGCACTGAAGCTTTCTTT
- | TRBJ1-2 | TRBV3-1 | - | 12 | CASSPHRDGYTF | TGTGCCAGCAGCCCGCACAGGGATGGCTACACCTTC
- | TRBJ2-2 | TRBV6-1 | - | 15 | CASSEAGGSTGELFF | TGTGCCAGCAGTGAAGCTGGAGGTTCCACCGGGGAGCTGTTTTTT
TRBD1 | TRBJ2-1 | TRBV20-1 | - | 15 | CSAKIRGQGSFEQFF | TGCAGTGCCAAAATAAGGGGACAGGGGAGTTTTGAGCAGTTCTTC
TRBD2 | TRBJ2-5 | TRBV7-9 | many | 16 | CASRGTSGRVQETQYF | TGTGCCAGCAGGGGGACTAGCGGGAGGGTTCAAGAGACCCAGTACTTC